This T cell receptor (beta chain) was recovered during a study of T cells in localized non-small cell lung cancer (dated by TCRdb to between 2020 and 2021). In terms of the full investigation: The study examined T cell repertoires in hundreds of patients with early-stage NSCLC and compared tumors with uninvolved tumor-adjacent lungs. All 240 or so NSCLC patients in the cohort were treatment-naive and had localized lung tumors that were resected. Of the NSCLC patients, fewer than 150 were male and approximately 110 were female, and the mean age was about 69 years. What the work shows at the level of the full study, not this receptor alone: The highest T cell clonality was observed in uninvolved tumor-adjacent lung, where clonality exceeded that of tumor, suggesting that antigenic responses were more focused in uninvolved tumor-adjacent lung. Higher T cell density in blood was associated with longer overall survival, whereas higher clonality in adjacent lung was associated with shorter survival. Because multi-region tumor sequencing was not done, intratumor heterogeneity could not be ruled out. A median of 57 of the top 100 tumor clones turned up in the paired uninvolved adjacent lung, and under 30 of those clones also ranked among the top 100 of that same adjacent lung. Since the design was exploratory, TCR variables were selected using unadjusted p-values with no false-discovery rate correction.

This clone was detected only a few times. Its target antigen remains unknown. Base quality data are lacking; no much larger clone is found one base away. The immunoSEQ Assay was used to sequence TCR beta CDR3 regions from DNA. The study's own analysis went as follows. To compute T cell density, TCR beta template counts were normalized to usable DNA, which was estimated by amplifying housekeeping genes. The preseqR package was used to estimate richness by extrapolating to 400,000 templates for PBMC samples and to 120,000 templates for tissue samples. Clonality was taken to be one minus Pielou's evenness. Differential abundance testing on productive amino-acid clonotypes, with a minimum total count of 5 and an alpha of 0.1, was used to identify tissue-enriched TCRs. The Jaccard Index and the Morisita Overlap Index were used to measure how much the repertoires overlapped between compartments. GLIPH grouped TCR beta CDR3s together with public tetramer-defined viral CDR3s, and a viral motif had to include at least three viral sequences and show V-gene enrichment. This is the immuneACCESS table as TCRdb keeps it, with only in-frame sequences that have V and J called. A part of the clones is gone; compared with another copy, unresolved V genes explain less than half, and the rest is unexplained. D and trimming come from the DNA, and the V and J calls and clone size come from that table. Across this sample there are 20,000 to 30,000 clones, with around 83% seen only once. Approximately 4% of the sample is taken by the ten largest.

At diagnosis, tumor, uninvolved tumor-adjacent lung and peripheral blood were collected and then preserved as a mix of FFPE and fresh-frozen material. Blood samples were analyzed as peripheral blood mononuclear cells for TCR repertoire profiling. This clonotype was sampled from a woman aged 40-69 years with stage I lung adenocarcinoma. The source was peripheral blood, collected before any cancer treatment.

CDR3 sequence: CASSMTGVGEQYF. The DNA sequence is given as TGTGCCAGCAGCATGACAGGGGTCGGGGAGCAGTACTTC. The sequence joins TRBV7-2 to TRBJ2-7, with 8 bases matching TRBD1. In the germline V gene, CDR1 corresponds to SGHTA and CDR2 to FQGNSA. Trimming leaves V shorter by 5 bases and J shorter by 7 bases, with the junction holding 7 bases beyond the gene matches. The CDR3 spans 13 residues, from the cysteine through the phenylalanine. The DNA shown is the 39-base CDR3, in frame from base 1. Here the CDR3 is joined to the reference TRBV7-2 and TRBJ2-7 genes, and the full variable domain is: GAGVSQSPSNKVTEKGKDVELRCDPISGHTALYWYRQSLGQGLEFLIYFQGNSAPDKSGLPSDRFSAERTGGSVSTLTIQRTQQEDSAVYLCASSMTGVGEQYFGPGTRLTVT.